This is a list of T cell receptor beta chains from one sample in a study of T cell changes during pregnancy in multiple sclerosis. The table came from immunoSEQ multiplex PCR; TCRdb's copy has only in-frame clones and leaves some out. The table records 60,000 to 75,000 clones, about 91% of them present only once. Sample: peripheral blood, taken before pregnancy. Receptors were obtained from a female donor with multiple sclerosis, enrolled in a pregnancy study. CDR3s leave out the opening cysteine and the closing phenylalanine or tryptophan. Fields, in order: V gene, J gene, CDR3 protein.

>TRBV29-1|TRBJ2-5
SVARTGVTETQY
>TRBV5-6|TRBJ1-2
ASSRGGNYGYT
>TRBV9|TRBJ2-5
ASSVGGNSGGEETQY
>TRBV6-4|TRBJ2-1
ASATGTGDGDEQF
>TRBV19|TRBJ2-7
ASSDGGAFYEQY
>TRBV9|TRBJ2-2
ASSVGNRVEAGELF
>TRBV5-4|TRBJ2-3
ASSLATLAGGPGDTQY
>TRBV10-3|TRBJ1-1
AISAPTGEAF
>TRBV2|TRBJ2-5
ASRLTTSGGQETQY
>TRBV30|TRBJ1-4
AWSVGTAEKLF
>TRBV4-2|TRBJ2-1
ASSQGVAGGDNEQF
>TRBV7-2|TRBJ1-1
ASSFVARGAF
>TRBV7-3|TRBJ1-1
ASSPGAGGLTEAF
>TRBV19|TRBJ1-4
ASSITPGATNEKLF
>TRBV25-1|TRBJ2-7
ASSYEQRVVGTDEQY
>TRBV4-1|TRBJ2-1
ASSQQGQNEQF
>TRBV11-3|TRBJ2-1
ASSLAGTSGGNEQF
>TRBV6-6|TRBJ2-7
ASSFIPTGPYEQY
>TRBV4-3|TRBJ1-2
ASSQDMGSGNYGYT
>TRBV25-1|TRBJ1-5
ASSGRGNQPQH
>TRBV7-2|TRBJ1-4
ASSSFPRGQGGEKLF
>TRBV9|TRBJ2-7
ASSVLAGGYEQY
>TRBV14|TRBJ2-4
ASSQTSGKNIQY
>TRBV4-1|TRBJ2-3
ASSQLGGRTDTQY
>TRBV2|TRBJ1-2
ASSPDGSVGYT
>TRBV4-3|TRBJ2-2
ASSQNPKGETGELF
>TRBV5-5|TRBJ2-7
ASSLRGLHYEQY
>TRBV19|TRBJ2-1
ASSMWRGGIYNEQF
>TRBV5-5|TRBJ2-5
ASSRDRGRFETQY
>TRBV7-9|TRBJ1-2
ASSSGGGSRYGYT
>TRBV2|TRBJ1-1
ASRFGAEAF
>TRBV6-1|TRBJ1-6
ASSAQGPRYNSPLH
>TRBV6-4|TRBJ2-1
ASSDSRTSVYNEQF
>TRBV7-9|TRBJ1-6
ASSLGDYNSPLH
>TRBV5-5|TRBJ1-1
ASSLARILNTEAF
>TRBV7-2|TRBJ1-2
ASSPDRFIGYT
>TRBV14|TRBJ2-2
ASSQVDRVLTGELF
>TRBV29-1|TRBJ1-1
SVGARGVNTEAF
>TRBV29-1|TRBJ2-1
SAQRGVGDEQF
>TRBV4-1|TRBJ1-2
ASSPELQARGYT
>TRBV30|TRBJ2-2
ACRQANTGELF
>TRBV9|TRBJ1-2
ASSVFRDSFQNYGYT
>TRBV27|TRBJ1-6
ASSPFRQGYSPLH
>TRBV15|TRBJ1-6
ATSSELNSPLH